This TCR beta chain was found in a study of blood T cell repertoires in COVID-19 (dated by TCRdb to 2018 to 2021). In the study overall: Samples from collaborators originated in the United States, Italy and Spain and spanned both the acute and convalescent phases of COVID-19. The material from the prospective study consisted of cDNA or gDNA derived from T cells, B-cell-depleted T cells, or PBMCs. Deeply sampled blood TCRbeta repertoires from subjects exposed to, actively infected with, or recovered from COVID-19 were included in the dataset. The repertoires were released in a freely available public database meant as a resource for research on the immune response to SARS-CoV-2. Samples were obtained from the ongoing ImmuneRACE study (first 160 participants) and from 1,254 subjects provided by 6 global collaborators. Nearly every sample came with metadata listing a de-identified subject ID, COVID-19 status, age in years and sex. Where HLA class I and class II types were available, the types were taken from metadata supplied by the sample provider, not from assay-based typing. General conclusions and limits of the study: The quantity of clinical and demographic metadata differed by source and by participant and was supplied without curation.

The germline V gene specifies MGHRA as CDR1 and YSYEKL as CDR2. Trimming at the junction amounts to 2 bases on V and 4 bases on J, and the germline ends lie 12 bases apart. Counted from cysteine to phenylalanine, this CDR3 has 15 amino acids. This entry keeps only the CDR3 DNA: 45 bases, framed from base 1. A word on this clone: Its antigen is unknown. No quality values exist for individual bases; no much larger clone is one base distant.

Whole blood was collected in K2EDTA tubes by collaborating institutions according to the institutions' own protocols. For TCRbeta analysis, collaborators shipped samples as frozen whole blood, isolated PBMCs, or DNA extracted from either of those sample types. TCRbeta CDR3 regions were amplified from genomic DNA by means of the immunoSEQ Assay, a bias-controlled multiplex PCR. Per the authors' processing: The number of nucleated cells in each sample was estimated from the amplification of reference gene primers within the assay. Sequence reads were collapsed and filtered to measure the absolute abundance of every unique TCRbeta CDR3 rearrangement. For each sample, productive Simpson clonality was calculated as the square root of Simpson's diversity index across productive rearrangements. TCRdb took over this immuneACCESS table, retaining in-frame rearrangements with V and J assigned. Such tables are incomplete; in checked studies, under half of the missing clones stem from an unresolved V gene, and the remainder is unexplained. D and trimming were read from the DNA, whereas the V and J calls and clone size are those reported in that table. This sample is represented by some 320,000 clones; over 75% of them were singletons. Around 7.2% of the sample lies in the top ten.

This clonotype was obtained from a human donor in a cohort sampled during active COVID-19. Sequences were obtained from peripheral blood. The chain is made from TRBV4-1 and TRBJ2-1, with a weak D call of TRBD2 (6 bases match). The DNA sequence is TGCGCCAGCAGCCAACGAGGGACTGGATACAATGAGCAGTTCTTC. Its amino acids are CASSQRGTGYNEQFF.